Following are 19 T cell receptor beta chains from one sample sequenced in a study of T cell responses to AZD1222 COVID-19 vaccine. TCRdb's copy holds only in-frame clones and misses some; the assay was immunoSEQ multiplex PCR. The data hold some 130,000 clones, with about nine tenths observed a single time. The sequences come from peripheral blood, collected on day 0 of AZD1222 vaccination. These receptors were taken from an adult in good health.

The J gene is TRBJ2-2, the V gene TRBV6-4, with 10 positions matching TRBD1. The CDR3 consists of 16 residues. Unmatched junction bases numbered 7, after V lost 7 bases and J lost 2 bases. In germline, CDR1 is MRHNA, CDR2 SNTAGT. The CDR3 loop reads CASKSGTGANTGELFF. The CDR3 DNA reads TGTGCCAGCAAAAGTGGGACAGGGGCTAACACCGGGGAGCTGTTTTTT.

The V and J genes are TRBV3-1 (or the pseudogene TRBV3-2) and TRBJ1-6, with D perhaps TRBD1 (5 bases). Germline loops: CDR1 LGHDT, CDR2 YNNKEL (reference sequence). Trimming left V 0 bases short and J 7 bases short, with 10 bases between. The CDR3 covers 15 residues. The CDR3 here is CASSQERGFNSPLHF. CDR3 sequence (DNA): TGTGCCAGCAGCCAAGAACGGGGGTTCAATTCACCCCTCCACTTT.

The rearrangement joins TRBV5-5 to TRBJ1-3; TRBD1 is a possible D gene (5 bases). The CDR3 runs to 17 residues. CDR1 is SGHKS, CDR2 YYEKEE, per germline (reference sequence). V dropped 4 bases and J dropped 0 bases, with 17 bases sitting between them. CDR3 sequence reads: CASSPELGRFSGNTIYF. As DNA, the CDR3 is TGTGCCAGCAGCCCTGAACTGGGACGGTTCTCTGGAAACACCATATATTTT.

This clone was counted once. V gene TRBV27 combines with J gene TRBJ1-1; D is perhaps TRBD1 (6 bases). This CDR3 is 14 amino acids long. Deletions cut 6 bases from V and 1 base from J, with 12 bases between. CDR1 MNHEY and CDR2 SMNVEV come from the germline V gene (reference sequence). CDR3 region: CASSLRGGNTEAFF. The CDR3 coding sequence is TGTGCCAGCAGCCTAAGGGGGGGGAACACTGAAGCTTTCTTT.

Only one count was recorded for this clone. The J gene is TRBJ2-7, the V gene TRBV28; no firm D call. The CDR3 has 11 amino acids. Trimming shortened V by 7 bases and J by 3 bases, and 7 bases separated the two germline ends. Per germline, CDR1 MDHEN and CDR2 SYDVKM. The CDR3 is CASTMNYEQYF. In DNA form, the CDR3 reads TGTGCCAGCACCATGAACTACGAGCAGTACTTC.

This clone appeared a few times. This chain uses TRBV28 with TRBJ2-7; no clear D gene. Germline lookup yields CDR1 MDHEN and CDR2 SYDVKM. V gave up 2 bases and J gave up 6 bases, with 2 bases separating them. There are 10 residues in the CDR3. The CDR3 bases are TGTGCCAGCAGTTTAGGCGAGCAGTACTTC. Its translation: CASSLGEQYF.

CDR3 sequence: CASSLWDRGPEQFF. Written as DNA, the CDR3 is TGTGCCAGCAGCTTGTGGGACAGGGGGCCGGAGCAGTTCTTC. The chain joins TRBV5-6 to TRBJ2-1; 12 bases are a match to TRBD1. There are 14 residues in the CDR3. CDR1 is SGHDT, CDR2 YYEEEE, per germline. V lost 1 base, J lost 10 bases, and 3 bases stayed unmatched.

The chain recombines TRBV7-9 with TRBJ2-3; maybe TRBD2 (6 bases). The CDR3 totals 13 residues. Trimming removed 5 bases at V and 9 bases at J, with 15 bases between. Per germline, CDR1 SEHNR and CDR2 FQNEAQ (reference sequence). In nucleotides, the CDR3 is TGTGCCAGCAGCCGGTGGGGGGAAGAGACGCAGTATTTT. Translated: CASSRWGEETQYF.

The genes are TRBV30 and TRBJ2-1; TRBD2 matches at 11 bases. The CDR3 spans 14 residues. Germline CDR1 and CDR2: GTSNPN and SVGIG (reference sequence). The junction had 5 bases not matched to a gene; V was cut back by 2 bases and J by 8 bases. Here the CDR3 DNA reads TGTGCCTGGAGTTTAGCGGGGGGGATGGATGAGCAGTTCTTC. Translated, it gives CAWSLAGGMDEQFF.

The V call is TRBV6-5, the J call TRBJ2-7; D may be TRBD1 (5 bases). Germline V CDR1 and CDR2: MNHEY, SVGAGI. Between the trimmed V and J ends, which lost 2 bases and 3 bases, there was a span of 8 bases. The CDR3 has 13 residues. This CDR3 is CASSYGAHYEQYF. CDR3 DNA: TGTGCCAGCAGTTACGGGGCGCACTACGAGCAGTACTTC.

The V call is TRBV11-3, the J call TRBJ2-3, with 11 bases that match TRBD2. There are 19 residues in the CDR3. V lost 5 bases to trimming and J lost 0 bases; unmatched junction nucleotides: 13. Per the germline V gene, CDR1 is SGHNT and CDR2 is YENEEA. CDR3 sequence reads: CASSLYGASGGFSTDTQYF. CDR3 DNA sequence: TGTGCCAGCAGCCTCTATGGGGCTAGCGGGGGGTTTAGCACAGATACGCAGTATTTT. The entire variable domain, with the rest obtained from reference TRBV11-3 and TRBJ2-3, is as follows: EAGVVQSPRYKIIEKKQPVAFWCNPISGHNTLYWYLQNLGQGPELLIRYENEEAVDDSQLPKDRFSAERLKGVDSTLKIQPAELGDSAVYLCASSLYGASGGFSTDTQYFGPGTRLTVL.

The chain couples TRBV28 to TRBJ1-5; D gene ambiguous. The V gene lost 5 bases and the J gene lost 10 bases, with 15 bases spanning the gap. The CDR3 loop spans 13 amino acids. Germline V gives CDR1 MDHEN, CDR2 SYDVKM. CDR3 sequence (DNA): TGTGCCAGCAGTGACTGGCCAGGCTCTCCCCAGCATTTT. As protein: CASSDWPGSPQHF.

This clone has just a few counts. The chain recombines TRBV19 with TRBJ1-6; D ambiguous. V gave up 8 bases and J gave up 6 bases, with 14 bases separating them. The CDR3 spans 14 residues. Germline V gene sequence: CDR1 LNHDA, CDR2 SQIVND (reference sequence). This chain's CDR3 is CASALQLINSPLHF. CDR3 in DNA: TGTGCCAGTGCCTTACAGCTGATTAATTCACCCCTCCACTTT. Full variable domain (outside the CDR3, taken from reference TRBV19 and TRBJ1-6): DGGITQSPKYLFRKEGQNVTLSCEQNLNHDAMYWYRQDPGQGLRLIYYSQIVNDFQKGDIAEGYSVSREKKESFPLTVTSAQKNPTAFYLCASALQLINSPLHFGNGTRLTVT.

V and J are TRBV19 and TRBJ1-4; no definite D call. The germline V gene has CDR1 LNHDA and CDR2 SQIVND (reference sequence). This CDR3 region has 15 residues. Trimming shortened V by 1 base and J by 3 bases, and 9 bases separated the two germline ends. The CDR3: CASSIVGSANEKLFF. The CDR3 region has the DNA TGTGCCAGTAGTATAGTCGGGAGCGCTAATGAAAAACTGTTTTTT.

This chain connects TRBV9 to TRBJ2-1, with D unclear. Germline values: CDR1 SGDLS, CDR2 YYNGEE. The CDR3 is 17 residues long. The germline V and J ends were trimmed by 0 bases and 5 bases, with 18 bases remaining between them. The CDR3 DNA sequence: TGTGCCAGCAGCGTAGGTTCGATAGATGGGATGAACAATGAGCAGTTCTTC. Protein sequence: CASSVGSIDGMNNEQFF.

As DNA, the CDR3 is TGTGCCAGCAGCAAATATCCTGAGATGGGGACCCAAGAAGCTTTCTTT. It codes for CASSKYPEMGTQEAFF. The chain links TRBV21-1 to TRBJ1-1. TRBV21-1 is a pseudogene. The CDR3 runs to 16 residues.

The sample holds a few counts of this clone. The rearrangement joins TRBV7-9 to TRBJ1-6; D is uncertain. The V end lost 3 bases, the J end lost 10 bases, and 13 bases lay between the germline ends. Germline V gene sequence: CDR1 SEHNR, CDR2 FQNEAQ (reference sequence). This CDR3 is 14 amino acids long. Here the CDR3 reads CASSLGFGSSPLHF. The CDR3 coding sequence is TGTGCCAGCAGCTTGGGGTTTGGGAGCTCACCCCTCCACTTT.

The chain employs TRBV5-1 and TRBJ1-2; D not resolved. V lost 4 bases and J 1 base, leaving 14 bases between the germline ends. CDR3 size: 15 residues. Germline loops: CDR1 SGHRS, CDR2 YFSETQ. The CDR3, as DNA: TGCGCCAGCAGCCCGGACGGCAGCTATAACTATGGCTACACCTTC. Translation: CASSPDGSYNYGYTF. The full variable domain, rest sourced from reference TRBV5-1 and TRBJ1-2, is KAGVTQTPRYLIKTRGQQVTLSCSPISGHRSVSWYQQTPGQGLQFLFEYFSETQRNKGNFPGRFSGRQFSNSRSEMNVSTLELGDSALYLCASSPDGSYNYGYTFGSGTRLTVV.

V and J are TRBV7-9 and TRBJ2-5; a weak D match, TRBD1 (6 bases). Trimming pared 7 bases from V and 3 bases from J, leaving 12 bases between. There are 13 residues in the CDR3. Germline CDR1 and CDR2: SEHNR and FQNEAQ (reference sequence). CDR3 protein: CASTWTAEETQYF. Written as DNA, the CDR3 is TGTGCCAGCACCTGGACAGCCGAAGAGACCCAGTACTTC. The full variable domain, its missing parts supplied by reference TRBV7-9 and TRBJ2-5, is DTGVSQNPRHKITKRGQNVTFRCDPISEHNRLYWYRQTLGQGPEFLTYFQNEAQLEKSRLLSDRFSAERPKGSFSTLEIQRTEQGDSAMYLCASTWTAEETQYFGPGTRLLVL.